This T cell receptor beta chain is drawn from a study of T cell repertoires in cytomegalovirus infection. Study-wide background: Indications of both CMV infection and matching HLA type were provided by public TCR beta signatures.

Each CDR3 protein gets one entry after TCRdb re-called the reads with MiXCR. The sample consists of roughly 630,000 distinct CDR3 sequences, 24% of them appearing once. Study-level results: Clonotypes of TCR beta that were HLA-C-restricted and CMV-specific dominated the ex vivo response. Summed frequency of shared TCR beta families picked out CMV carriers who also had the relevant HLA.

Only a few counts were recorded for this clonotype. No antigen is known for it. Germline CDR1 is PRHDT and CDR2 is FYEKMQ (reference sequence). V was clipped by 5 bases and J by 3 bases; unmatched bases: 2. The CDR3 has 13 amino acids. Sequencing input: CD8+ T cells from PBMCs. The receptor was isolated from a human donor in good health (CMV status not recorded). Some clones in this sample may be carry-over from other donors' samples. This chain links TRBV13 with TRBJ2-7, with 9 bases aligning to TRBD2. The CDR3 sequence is CASSPAGGYEQYF. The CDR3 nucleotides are TGTGCCAGCAGCCCAGCGGGGGGCTACGAGCAGTACTTC. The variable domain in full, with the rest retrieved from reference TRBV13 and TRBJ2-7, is AAGVIQSPRHLIKEKRETATLKCYPIPRHDTVYWYQQGPGQDPQFLISFYEKMQSDKGSIPDRFSAQQFSDYHSELNMSSLELGDSALYFCASSPAGGYEQYFGPGTRLTVT.